Presented here are 13 T cell receptor beta chains from one specimen sequenced in a study of T cell changes during pregnancy in multiple sclerosis. The method was immunoSEQ multiplex PCR; TCRdb's version includes in-frame clones alone and lacks a portion of them. The table shows 45,000 or so clones, with roughly 87% occurring only once. Specimen: CD4+ T cells from peripheral blood mononuclear cells, collected after pregnancy. Every receptor here comes from a female donor with multiple sclerosis, enrolled in a pregnancy study.

This clone came up once. This chain joins TRBV28 and TRBJ2-7, with D maybe TRBD2 (6 bases). CDR3 size: 11 residues. V gave up 6 bases and J gave up 6 bases, with 9 bases separating them. The germline gives CDR1 MDHEN, CDR2 SYDVKM. CDR3 sequence (DNA): TGTGCCAGCAGCTCGGGGGTCGAGCAGTACTTC. Its protein product is CASSSGVEQYF.

The table lists this clone with a count of one. This rearrangement joins TRBV6-6 to TRBJ1-1; perhaps TRBD1 as D (6 bases). The CDR3 contains 13 residues. From germline, CDR1 is MNHNY and CDR2 SVGAGI (reference sequence). Trimming shortened V by 7 bases and J by 5 bases, and 14 bases separated the two germline ends. The CDR3 protein is CASTGERGTEAFF. The CDR3 DNA reads TGTGCCAGCACAGGGGAAAGGGGTACTGAAGCTTTCTTT.

CDR3 nucleotides: TGTGCCAGCAGTTCCCAATACGGACAGAATCTAGCCAAAAACATTCAGTACTTC. Translating gives CASSSQYGQNLAKNIQYF. The chain employs TRBV27 and TRBJ2-4, with a tentative D call TRBD1 (6 bases). Germline V gene sequence: CDR1 MNHEY, CDR2 SMNVEV (reference sequence). Between the trimmed V and J ends, which lost 4 bases and 0 bases, there was a span of 19 bases. There are 18 residues in the CDR3.

V gene TRBV5-5 combines with J gene TRBJ2-5; TRBD2 agrees at 9 bases. V lost 2 bases to trimming and J lost 5 bases; unmatched junction nucleotides: 4. This CDR3 has 14 amino acids. The germline V gene has CDR1 SGHKS and CDR2 YYEKEE (reference sequence). This chain's CDR3 is CASSFETSGETQYF. In DNA form, the CDR3 reads TGTGCCAGCAGCTTCGAGACTAGCGGCGAGACCCAGTACTTC.

The chain couples TRBV5-1 to TRBJ2-1; D might be TRBD2 (6 bases). The CDR3 has 13 amino acids. CDR1 and CDR2 from the germline V gene are SGHRS and YFSETQ. V was trimmed by 4 bases and J by 4 bases, leaving 9 bases between them. CDR3: CASSPLAYNEQFF. The CDR3 nucleotides read TGCGCCAGCAGCCCACTAGCATACAATGAGCAGTTCTTC. Full variable domain (rest looked up from reference TRBV5-1 and TRBJ2-1): KAGVTQTPRYLIKTRGQQVTLSCSPISGHRSVSWYQQTPGQGLQFLFEYFSETQRNKGNFPGRFSGRQFSNSRSEMNVSTLELGDSALYLCASSPLAYNEQFFGPGTRLTVL.

This clone was counted a single time. This chain uses TRBV6-5 with TRBJ2-2, with D possibly TRBD2 on 6 matching bases. The length of the CDR3 is 14 residues. V shed 5 bases and J shed 2 bases, with 9 bases lying between them. Germline CDR1 MNHEY, CDR2 SVGAGI. The CDR3 DNA follows: TGTGCCAGCAGTCAGGACTACAACACCGGGGAGCTGTTTTTT. Protein: CASSQDYNTGELFF.

The rearrangement joins TRBV5-1 to TRBJ1-6; a possible D gene is TRBD1 (6 bases). The length of the CDR3 is 16 residues. Between the trimmed V and J ends, which lost 0 bases and 10 bases, there was a span of 17 bases. CDR1 SGHRS and CDR2 YFSETQ come from the germline V gene. CDR3 protein: CASSLEAGARGSPLHF. The CDR3 nucleotides read TGCGCCAGCAGCTTGGAGGCGGGGGCTCGAGGATCACCCCTCCACTTT.

The genes are TRBV10-3 and TRBJ1-2; D not certain. CDR1 ENHRY and CDR2 SYGVKD come from the germline V gene. CDR3 length: 12 amino acids. Trimming removed 2 bases at V and 8 bases at J, with 9 bases between. The CDR3 coding sequence is TGTGCCATCAGTGAGCGGAGTTCCGGCTACACCTTC. This encodes CAISERSSGYTF.

The chain is built from TRBV4-2 and TRBJ2-2; 8 bases fit TRBD2. This CDR3 is 17 amino acids long. Germline V gives CDR1 LGHNA, CDR2 YNFKEQ. V lost 0 bases and J lost 4; bases outside the gene matches: 7. CDR3 bases: TGTGCCAGCAGCCAAGAGGGACTAGTGCGATCCACCGGGGAGCTGTTTTTT. It yields the protein CASSQEGLVRSTGELFF.

The rearrangement uses TRBV6-5 and TRBJ2-1; 12 bases fit TRBD2. The CDR3 contains 14 residues. J lost 8 bases, V lost 6 bases, and 5 bases had no gene match. Germline CDR1 reads MNHEY; CDR2 reads SVGAGI. The CDR3 is CASSRGLAGHEQFF. In DNA, the CDR3 is TGTGCCAGCAGCCGTGGACTAGCGGGGCATGAGCAGTTCTTC.

The V and J genes are TRBV11-2 and TRBJ2-7; 14 nucleotides align to TRBD2. Germline-derived CDR1 and CDR2 are SGHAT and FQNNGV. The CDR3 is 16 amino acids. V shed 5 bases and J 4 bases; nucleotides not matched to a gene: 7. The CDR3 sequence is CASSQGLAGDRYEQYF. In DNA, the CDR3 is TGTGCCAGCAGCCAGGGACTAGCGGGAGACCGTTACGAGCAGTACTTC.

The chain uses TRBV9 and TRBJ2-7; 7 nucleotides agree with TRBD2. Per the germline V gene, CDR1 is SGDLS and CDR2 is YYNGEE. This CDR3 region has 14 residues. V lost 4 bases and J lost 0; bases outside the gene matches: 4. The DNA of the CDR3 is TGTGCCAGCAGCAAGACTAGCTCCTCCTACGAGCAGTACTTC. This encodes CASSKTSSSYEQYF.

This chain uses TRBV13 with TRBJ2-3; 7 positions agree with TRBD2. This CDR3 contains 12 residues. Germline CDR1 reads PRHDT; CDR2 reads FYEKMQ (reference sequence). V was pared by 4 bases and J by 8 bases, with 3 bases of the junction left unmatched. The CDR3 protein is CASSSSSGTQYF. In nucleotides, the CDR3 is TGTGCCAGCAGCTCTTCTAGCGGTACGCAGTATTTT.